A single TCR beta chain is shown here with its context. Using immunoSEQ multiplex PCR, the repertoire was profiled, and TCRdb retains in-frame clones only, with some absent. The sample records roughly 43,000 clones, 93% being singletons. This entry belongs to a study of T cell changes during pregnancy in multiple sclerosis. The CDR3 spans 15 residues. Germline V CDR1 and CDR2: SNHLY, FYNNEI. Trimming pared 7 bases from V and 2 bases from J, leaving 15 bases between. The receptor's source is a female donor with multiple sclerosis, enrolled in a pregnancy study. The chain employs TRBV2 and TRBJ2-1; TRBD2 is a possible D gene (5 bases). Sample: CD4+ T cells from peripheral blood mononuclear cells, taken in the third trimester of pregnancy. The CDR3 spells CASKSTGSTYNEQFF. CDR3 coding DNA: TGTGCCAGCAAGTCAACGGGGTCCACCTACAATGAGCAGTTCTTC.